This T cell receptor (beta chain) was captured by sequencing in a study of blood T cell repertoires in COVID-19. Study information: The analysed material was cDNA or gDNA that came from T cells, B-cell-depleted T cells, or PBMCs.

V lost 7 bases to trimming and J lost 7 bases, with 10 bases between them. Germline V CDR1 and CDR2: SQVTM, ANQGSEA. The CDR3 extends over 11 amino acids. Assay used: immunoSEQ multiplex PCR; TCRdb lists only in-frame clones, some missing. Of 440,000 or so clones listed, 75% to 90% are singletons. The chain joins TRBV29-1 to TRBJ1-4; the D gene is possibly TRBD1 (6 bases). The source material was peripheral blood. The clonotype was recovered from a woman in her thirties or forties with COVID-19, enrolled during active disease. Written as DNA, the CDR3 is TGCAGCGCTGGGACAATTGAAAAACTGTTTTTT. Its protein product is CSAGTIEKLFF. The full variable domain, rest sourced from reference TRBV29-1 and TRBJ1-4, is SAVISQKPSRDICQRGTSLTIQCQVDSQVTMMFWYRQQPGQSLTLIATANQGSEATYESGFVIDKFPISRPNLTFSTLTVSNMSPEDSSIYLCSAGTIEKLFFGSGTQLSVL.